These T cell receptor beta chains were read from a single sample in a study of Graves' ophthalmopathy and Graves' hyperthyroidism. MiXCR was run by TCRdb on the multiplex PCR reads, yielding one entry per CDR3 protein. The sample consists of hundreds of thousands of distinct CDR3 sequences, around 21% of them appearing once. Material for sequencing was peripheral blood. These receptors were collected from a woman aged 18-30 years with stable Graves' hyperthyroidism. Each CDR3 is given with its conserved first and last residue. Fields, in order: V gene, D gene, J gene, clone size, CDR3 DNA, CDR3 protein. D genes are given only for firm matches. Some rows have no size entry. The others give once, few or many, or a class for an expanded clone.

>TRBV12-3/TRBV12-4|.|TRBJ1-3|many
TGTGCCAGCGGCCGGGACATGCCTTCTGGAAACACCATATATTTT
CASGRDMPSGNTIYF
>TRBV28|.|TRBJ1-5|few
TGTGCCAGCAGTTCCCCCGGACTCGTAGGGAATCAGCCCCAGCATTTT
CASSSPGLVGNQPQHF
>TRBV6-1|.|TRBJ1-5|few
TGTGCCAGCAGTGAAACGTCAGGGGTTAGCAATCAGCCCCAGCATTTT
CASSETSGVSNQPQHF
>TRBV5-6|TRBD1|TRBJ2-5|many
TGTGCCAGCAGCTTGGCTGGGACAGTGGACCAAGAGACCCAGTACTTC
CASSLAGTVDQETQYF
>TRBV7-2|.|TRBJ2-7|many
TGTGCCAGCAGCCCCCGACTAGAGGTGGCCTACGAGCAGTACTTC
CASSPRLEVAYEQYF
>TRBV2|.|TRBJ2-5|many
TGTGCCAGCAGTGCGGCAGGATGGCAAGAGACCCAGTACTTC
CASSAAGWQETQYF
>TRBV28|.|TRBJ2-6|many
TGTGCCAGCAACAAAGGGCCGGGCGGGGCCAACGTCCTGACTTTC
CASNKGPGGANVLTF
>TRBV29-1|.|TRBJ2-2|many
TGCAGCGGCAGACAGACGAACACCGGGGAGCTGTTTTTT
CSGRQTNTGELFF
>TRBV6-1|TRBD1|TRBJ2-7|many
TGTGCCAGCAGCCTCCGGGACAGACTCTACGAGCAGTACTTC
CASSLRDRLYEQYF
>TRBV20-1|TRBD2|TRBJ2-3|many
TGCAGGGTACGACTAGCGGGATCAGATACGCAGTATTTT
CRVRLAGSDTQYF
>TRBV6-2/TRBV6-3|TRBD1|TRBJ2-7|many
TGTGCCAGCAGTTACGGGACAGGGGTGTACGAGCAGTACTTC
CASSYGTGVYEQYF
>TRBV20-1|.|TRBJ2-7|.
TGCAGTGCTACCGGGGGTCATTTGTACGAGCAGTACTTC
CSATGGHLYEQYF
>TRBV12-3/TRBV12-4|TRBD2|TRBJ2-7|many
TGTGCCAGCAGTGACCCGGGACTACTTATCTACGAGCAGTACTTC
CASSDPGLLIYEQYF
>TRBV27|.|TRBJ2-5|.
TGTGCCAGCAGTTCCTCCCTAGTAGGTCAAGAGACCCAGTACTTC
CASSSSLVGQETQYF
>TRBV6-1|.|TRBJ1-2|.
TGTGCCAGCAGTGAGTCCGGGGGTGACTATGGCTACACCTTC
CASSESGGDYGYTF
>TRBV19|.|TRBJ1-2|many
TGTGCCAGTACACAGGGCGGCTACACCTTC
CASTQGGYTF
>TRBV2|TRBD1|TRBJ1-6|many
TGTGCCGGCCTCGGACAGGGTAATTCACCCCTCCACTTT
CAGLGQGNSPLHF
>TRBV28|.|TRBJ1-1|many
TGTGCCAGCATCCCGCTCGGGGGGGGACGAGACACTGAAGCTTTCTTT
CASIPLGGGRDTEAFF
>TRBV7-9|.|TRBJ2-7|many
TGTGCCAGCAGCTCAGGTGGAGTTAGGTACGAGCAGTACTTC
CASSSGGVRYEQYF
>TRBV20-1|.|TRBJ1-1|many
TGCAGTGCTAGAGATGGGCGGGCCGCTGAAGCTTTCTTT
CSARDGRAAEAFF
>TRBV7-8|TRBD1|TRBJ1-2|many
TGTGCCAGCAGCCTAGAGGGACAGGTCTATGGCTACACCTTC
CASSLEGQVYGYTF
>TRBV15|.|TRBJ2-5|many
TGTGCCACCAGCAGAGATATAGGGGAGACCCAGTACTTC
CATSRDIGETQYF
>TRBV6-5|.|TRBJ1-1|.
TGTGCCAGCAGTTACCCGGGCAGGGACACTGAAGCTTTCTTT
CASSYPGRDTEAFF
>TRBV12-3/TRBV12-4|.|TRBJ2-7|once
TGTGCCAGCAGTACAGGGACCGGCGAGCAGTACTTC
CASSTGTGEQYF
>TRBV20-1|TRBD1|TRBJ2-7|many
TGCAGTGGGTTATCCGGGACAGGGGTCCACGAGCAGTACTTC
CSGLSGTGVHEQYF
>TRBV12-3/TRBV12-4|.|TRBJ1-2|many
TGTGCCAGCAGTTCCTTAGGGAGGCTAAAAGAGGGCTACACCTTC
CASSSLGRLKEGYTF
>TRBV12-3/TRBV12-4|.|TRBJ1-1|many
TGTGCCAGCAGTCAGACAGGTATGAACACTGAAGCTTTCTTT
CASSQTGMNTEAFF
>TRBV12-3/TRBV12-4|.|TRBJ2-7|many
TGTGCCAGCAGTTTAATTATGGGGGCGGGCGAGCAGTACTTC
CASSLIMGAGEQYF
>TRBV14|.|TRBJ1-1|.
TGTGCCAGCAGCCAACTTGGAATGAACACTGAAGCTTTCTTT
CASSQLGMNTEAFF
>TRBV7-9|.|TRBJ2-3|many
TGTGCCAGCAGCCCCATGAGCACAGATACGCAGTATTTT
CASSPMSTDTQYF
>TRBV11-2|.|TRBJ1-1|once
TGTGCCAGCAGCTTAGTAGAATCCAGGACTGAAGCTTTCTTT
CASSLVESRTEAFF
>TRBV11-2|.|TRBJ1-2|.
TGTGCCAGCAGCTCAACGACAGTGAATGGCTACACCTTC
CASSSTTVNGYTF
>TRBV28|.|TRBJ1-1|many
TGTGCCAGCATATCTGCGCTGGACACTGAAGCTTTCTTT
CASISALDTEAFF
>TRBV7-2|TRBD1|TRBJ1-1|few
TGTGCCAGCAGCTTCGACAGGGGGAGGGCTTTCTTT
CASSFDRGRAFF
>TRBV30|TRBD2|TRBJ2-5|many
TGTGCCTTCGGGGGAGGGGAGACCCAGTACTTC
CAFGGGETQYF
>TRBV20-1|TRBD2|TRBJ2-7|many
TGCAGTGCTGGGGGGACTAGCGAGAGCTCCTACGAGCAGTACTTC
CSAGGTSESSYEQYF
>TRBV12-3/TRBV12-4|.|TRBJ1-1|many
TGTGCCAGCAGATTACGGGCACGGGATGAAGCTTTCTTT
CASRLRARDEAFF
>TRBV6-1|.|TRBJ2-5|many
TGTGCCAGCAGTGCAGGGCTCGAGACCCAGTACTTC
CASSAGLETQYF
>TRBV29-1|.|TRBJ1-1|.
TGCAGCGTTTTCGGGGGGCGAGGAGGTGAAGCTTTCTTT
CSVFGGRGGEAFF
>TRBV6-2/TRBV6-3|.|TRBJ2-7|many
TGTGCCAGCAGTCCCGGTGTACCCCTCTACGAGCAGTACTTC
CASSPGVPLYEQYF
>TRBV5-1|TRBD2|TRBJ2-7|.
TGCGCCAGCGGTTTAGCGGGGGGGGTCTACGAGCAGTACTTC
CASGLAGGVYEQYF
>TRBV20-1|.|TRBJ2-5|many
TGCAGTGCTAGTGATAGAAGGGAGACCCAGTACTTC
CSASDRRETQYF
>TRBV6-1|.|TRBJ1-1|.
TGTGCCAGCAGGGCAATGGGTGAAGCTTTCTTT
CASRAMGEAFF
>TRBV7-6|.|TRBJ2-2|.
TGTGCCAGCAGCTTAGGGCAGACCGCGAACACCGGGGAGCTGTTTTTT
CASSLGQTANTGELFF
>TRBV9|.|TRBJ2-5|many
TGTGCCAGCAGCGTAGGAGGGGGAGAGACCCAGTACTTC
CASSVGGGETQYF
>TRBV6-1|.|TRBJ1-2|.
TGTGCCAGCAGTGAAGGACAGAGATATGGCTACACCTTC
CASSEGQRYGYTF
>TRBV6-1|.|TRBJ2-7|once
TGTGCCAGCAGTGAATACCAGGGAGATATCTACGAGCAGTACTTC
CASSEYQGDIYEQYF
>TRBV7-6|TRBD2|TRBJ2-7|.
TGTGCCAGCAGCTTATCCTCCGGGACTAGCGGGAGACTTTCCTACGAGCAGTACTTC
CASSLSSGTSGRLSYEQYF
>TRBV19|.|TRBJ2-7|many
TGTGCCAGTAGTGGTCGCCGGGACAACTACGAGCAGTACTTC
CASSGRRDNYEQYF
>TRBV6-5|.|TRBJ1-1|many
TGTGCCAGCAGTTATTTGGGAAACACTGAAGCTTTCTTT
CASSYLGNTEAFF
>TRBV12-3/TRBV12-4|TRBD2|TRBJ2-5|many
TGTGCCACCCGGGAGGAATCATCACGAGAGACCCAGTACTTC
CATREESSRETQYF